A selection of T cell receptor beta chains follows, all from one sample in a study of blood T cell repertoires in COVID-19. This table comes from immunoSEQ multiplex PCR, and its TCRdb copy is limited to in-frame clones, with some not included. This table has approximately 350,000 clones, 88% appearing once. The sample consisted of peripheral blood. These receptors were collected from a woman in her 70s with COVID-19, enrolled during active disease. Both conserved end residues are part of each CDR3.

v_call	j_call	cdr3_aa
TRBV4-3	TRBJ2-7	CASSQEEESYEQYF
TRBV7-2	TRBJ2-5	CASNRGGWVETQYF
TRBV7-9	TRBJ2-7	CASSDIRDYEQYF
TRBV10-2	TRBJ1-2	CASSLSGTNYGYTF
TRBV6-2/TRBV6-3	TRBJ1-2	CASSLGQIYGYTF
TRBV19	TRBJ1-5	CASRETGGRSNQPQHF
TRBV7-2	TRBJ1-1	CASSLAGTGQGGTEAFF
TRBV19	TRBJ2-6	CASSKGAGVKAGANVLTF
TRBV3-1/TRBV3-2	TRBJ2-7	CASSQVQGGEQYF
TRBV4-3	TRBJ1-2	CASSLETGTGANYGYTF
TRBV4-1	TRBJ2-3	CASSQVASGKDTQYF
TRBV11-2	TRBJ2-7	CASSSHSGGEDEQYF